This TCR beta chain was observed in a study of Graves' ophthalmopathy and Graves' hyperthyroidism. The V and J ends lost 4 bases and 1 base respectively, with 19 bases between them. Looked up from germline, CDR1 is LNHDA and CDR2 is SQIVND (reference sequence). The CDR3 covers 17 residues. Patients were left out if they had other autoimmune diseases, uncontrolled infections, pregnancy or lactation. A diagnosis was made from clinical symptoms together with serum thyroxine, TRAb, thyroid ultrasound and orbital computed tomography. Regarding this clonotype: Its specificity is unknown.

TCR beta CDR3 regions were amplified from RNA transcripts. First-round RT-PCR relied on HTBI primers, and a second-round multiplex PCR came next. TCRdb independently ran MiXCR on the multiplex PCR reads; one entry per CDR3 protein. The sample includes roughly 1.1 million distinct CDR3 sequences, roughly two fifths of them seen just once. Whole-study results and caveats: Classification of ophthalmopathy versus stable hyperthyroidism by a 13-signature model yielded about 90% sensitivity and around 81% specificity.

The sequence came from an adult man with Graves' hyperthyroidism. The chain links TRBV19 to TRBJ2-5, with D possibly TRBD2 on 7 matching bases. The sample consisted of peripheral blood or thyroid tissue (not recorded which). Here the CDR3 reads CASSNPRGGGAQETQYF. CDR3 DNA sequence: TGTGCCAGTAGTAACCCCCGTGGAGGGGGGGCCCAAGAGACCCAGTACTTC. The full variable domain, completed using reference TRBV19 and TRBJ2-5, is DGGITQSPKYLFRKEGQNVTLSCEQNLNHDAMYWYRQDPGQGLRLIYYSQIVNDFQKGDIAEGYSVSREKKESFPLTVTSAQKNPTAFYLCASSNPRGGGAQETQYFGPGTRLLVL.